This TCR beta chain emerged from a study of blood T cell repertoires in COVID-19. Study context: Acute-phase and convalescent COVID-19 samples originated in the United States, Italy and Spain. Sources were T cells, B-cell-depleted T cells, or PBMCs; the material itself was cDNA or gDNA.

In the original analysis: Using reference gene primer amplification, nucleated cell counts were estimated. Sequencing used immunoSEQ multiplex PCR; TCRdb keeps in-frame clones, though not all of them. From that table come the V and J calls and clone size; the DNA was used to work out D and trimming. The data show more than 30,000 clones, with approximately 90% seen just once and roughly 23% held by the top ten. This CDR3 is 14 amino acids long. Germline loops: CDR1 KGHDR, CDR2 SFDVKD. After removal of 5 bases from V and 1 base from J, the junction contained 2 bases not matched to a gene. The chain uses TRBV24-1 and TRBJ1-1; TRBD1 matches 8 bases. The origin of this receptor is a woman of 80 years or more with active or convalescent COVID-19. The specimen sequenced was peripheral blood. This CDR3 is CATSAGQGNTEAFF. The DNA of the CDR3 is TGTGCCACCAGTGCCGGACAGGGGAACACTGAAGCTTTCTTT.